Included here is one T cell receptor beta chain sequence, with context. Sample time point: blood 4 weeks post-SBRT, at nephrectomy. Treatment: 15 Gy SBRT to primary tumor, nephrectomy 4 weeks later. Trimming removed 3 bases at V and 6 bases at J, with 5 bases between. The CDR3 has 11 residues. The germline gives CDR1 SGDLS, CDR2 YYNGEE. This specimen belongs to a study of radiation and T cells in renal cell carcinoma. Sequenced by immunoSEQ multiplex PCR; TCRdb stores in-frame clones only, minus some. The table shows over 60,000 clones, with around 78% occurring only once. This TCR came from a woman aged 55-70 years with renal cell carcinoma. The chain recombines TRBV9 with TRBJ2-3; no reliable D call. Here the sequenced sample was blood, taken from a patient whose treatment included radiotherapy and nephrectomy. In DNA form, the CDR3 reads TGTGCCAGCAGCGAAGGGGATACGCAGTATTTT. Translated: CASSEGDTQYF.